Below are 7 T cell receptor beta chains sequenced from a single sample in a study of OX40 agonist ivuxolimab in advanced cancers. Clones were read by immunoSEQ multiplex PCR, and TCRdb kept only the in-frame ones, dropping some. In the table there are more than 45,000 clones, roughly 90% of which are singletons. Sequences were derived from CD4+ or CD8+ T cells sorted from blood, sampled in a trial of the OX40 agonist ivuxolimab. These receptors were collected from an adult with an advanced solid tumor such as melanoma, head and neck, liver or kidney cancer.

The gene calls are TRBV27 and TRBJ1-1, with TRBD1 matching over 8 bases. J was trimmed by 5 bases and V by 6 bases; bases with no gene match: 8. This CDR3 is built from 14 residues. Germline V gives CDR1 MNHEY, CDR2 SMNVEV (reference sequence). DNA for the CDR3: TGTGCCAGCAGGACCCAGGGGGCGAGGACTGAAGCTTTCTTT. Translating it yields CASRTQGARTEAFF.

The V gene is TRBV19, the J gene TRBJ1-1; D is unresolved. V was pared by 7 bases and J by 1 base, with 13 bases between. This CDR3 has 14 residues. In germline, CDR1 is LNHDA, CDR2 SQIVND (reference sequence). The CDR3 loop reads CASTFGRWNTEAFF. In nucleotides, the CDR3 is TGTGCCAGTACCTTCGGACGGTGGAACACTGAAGCTTTCTTT.

The chain links TRBV5-1 to TRBJ2-5; D perhaps matches TRBD1 (5 bases). V was trimmed by 2 bases and J by 5 bases, leaving 13 bases between them. CDR1 and CDR2 (germline): SGHRS, YFSETQ. This CDR3 is 14 amino acids long. In nucleotides, the CDR3 is TGCGCCAGCAGCTTAGGTCAACCAGGGGAGACCCAGTACTTC. It is translated as CASSLGQPGETQYF.

V and J are TRBV14 and TRBJ1-4, with D tentatively TRBD1 (6 bases). This CDR3 is 16 amino acids long. From germline, CDR1 is SGHDN and CDR2 FVKESK. V shed 4 bases and J shed 7 bases, with 19 bases lying between them. In DNA form, the CDR3 reads TGTGCCAGCAGCCGTGCCCGGACAGCTGGTGTTGAAAAACTGTTTTTT. Its protein product is CASSRARTAGVEKLFF.

This chain joins TRBV7-9 and TRBJ2-1; D is undetermined. Germline-derived CDR1 and CDR2 are SEHNR and FQNEAQ (reference sequence). V was shortened by 5 bases and J by 6 bases, with 17 bases between the two germline ends. The CDR3 loop spans 15 amino acids. CDR3 DNA: TGTGCCAGCAGCCGTAAATTAGTAGCTGGCAATGAGCAGTTCTTC. Its translation: CASSRKLVAGNEQFF.

The chain recombines TRBV4-2 with TRBJ2-4, with 7 bases aligning to TRBD2. From germline, CDR1 is LGHNA and CDR2 YNFKEQ. V dropped 0 bases and J dropped 4; count of bases not matched to a gene: 6. The CDR3 totals 16 residues. CDR3 nucleotide sequence: TGTGCCAGCAGCCAAGATGTAGAGCGGGGAAAAAACATTCAGTACTTC. This translates into CASSQDVERGKNIQYF.

This chain connects TRBV14 to TRBJ2-7, with 9 positions matching TRBD2. The V and J ends lost 6 bases and 3 bases, in that order; junction bases with no gene match: 9. The CDR3 covers 15 residues. CDR1 and CDR2 (germline): SGHDN, FVKESK. CDR3 sequence: CASSPSGKKGYEQYF. CDR3 sequence (DNA): TGTGCCAGCAGTCCTAGCGGGAAAAAGGGCTACGAGCAGTACTTC.